Presented here are 17 T cell receptor beta chains from one specimen sequenced in a study of blood T cells in healthy people across ages. Through a sample-barcoded 5' primer and a J-beta primer mix, a second PCR was run for about 7 to 12 cycles. TCRdb fed the 5' RACE reads into MiXCR, producing one record per CDR3 protein. The sample lists 1.5 million to 1.8 million distinct CDR3 sequences; approximately 43% were seen once. Sample: blood. The origin of the receptors is a woman aged 18-29 years in good health.

This chain connects TRBV4-3 to TRBJ1-1, with TRBD1 as a possible D gene (5 bases). Trimming took off 3 bases at V and 3 bases at J, with 17 bases between the two ends. CDR1 is LGHNA and CDR2 is YSLEER in the germline V gene. This CDR3 has 16 residues. CDR3 DNA sequence: TGCGCCAGCAGCCAGGGAAATACAGGATTGTACACTGAAGCTTTCTTT. It specifies CASSQGNTGLYTEAFF.

The chain carries TRBV27 and TRBJ1-1; possibly TRBD1 for D (5 bases). Germline lookup yields CDR1 MNHEY and CDR2 SMNVEV (reference sequence). This CDR3 spans 14 amino acids. V lost 4 bases and J lost 10, with 19 bases in between. The chain's CDR3 is CASSSRAPSGVAFF. The DNA of the CDR3 is TGTGCCAGCAGTTCACGGGCCCCCTCGGGGGTAGCTTTCTTT.

J is TRBJ2-7 and V is TRBV25-1, with 9 bases matching TRBD1. V shed 1 base, J shed 3 bases, and the junction held 1 base outside the gene matches. Germline assignment: CDR1 MGHDK and CDR2 SYGVNS. The CDR3 runs to 14 residues. CDR3: CASSEWTGDYEQYF. The CDR3, as DNA: TGTGCCAGCAGTGAATGGACAGGGGACTACGAGCAGTACTTC.

This chain uses TRBV4-1 with TRBJ2-1; 7 bases agree with TRBD2. CDR3 length: 17 amino acids. The germline gives CDR1 MGHRA, CDR2 YSYEKL. The ends lost 2 bases at V and 2 bases at J; junction bases unmatched: 9. The CDR3 sequence: CASSQRPAGITYNEQFF. The CDR3 DNA is TGCGCCAGCAGCCAACGACCAGCGGGGATCACCTACAATGAGCAGTTCTTC.

The rearrangement uses TRBV20-1 and TRBJ1-1; possibly TRBD1 for D (6 bases). Germline CDR1 and CDR2: DFQATT and SNEGSKA (reference sequence). The CDR3 runs 15 residues. Trimming removed 1 base at V and 0 bases at J, with 12 bases between. CDR3 DNA sequence: TGCAGTGCTAGAGGGGGGGGGCAAATGAACACTGAAGCTTTCTTT. It is translated as CSARGGGQMNTEAFF.

The chain has TRBV4-3 and TRBJ1-1; no clear D gene. Germline V gives CDR1 LGHNA, CDR2 YSLEER. V was pared by 0 bases and J by 0 bases, with 8 bases between. There are 15 residues in the CDR3. This CDR3 is CASSQDTPMNTEAFF. The CDR3 bases are TGCGCCAGCAGCCAAGATACACCTATGAACACTGAAGCTTTCTTT.

This clonotype has only a few counts. The V call is TRBV7-9, the J call TRBJ2-4; the match to TRBD2 covers 7 bases. TRBJ2-7 explains the end of the DNA better; the J call may be wrong. CDR1 SEHNR and CDR2 FQNEAQ come from the germline V gene (reference sequence). This CDR3 spans 13 amino acids. The CDR3 reads CASSVLASYEQYF. The CDR3 DNA reads as TGTGCCAGCAGCGTACTAGCGTCTTACGAGCAGTACTTC.

The genes are TRBV6-2 or TRBV6-3 and TRBJ2-1; 13 bases map to TRBD2. CDR1 MNHEY and CDR2 SVGEGT come from the germline V gene. The junction had 7 bases not matched to a gene; V was cut back by 7 bases and J by 4 bases. This CDR3 is built from 16 residues. CDR3 DNA sequence: TGTGCCAGCAAAACTAGCGGGAGGGCTAAGTACAATGAGCAGTTCTTC. This translates into CASKTSGRAKYNEQFF.

There are a few counts of this clonotype. V gene TRBV25-1 combines with J gene TRBJ1-5, with a tentative D call TRBD1 (5 bases). The germline V gene has CDR1 MGHDK and CDR2 SYGVNS. Trimming took 2 bases from V and 5 from J, leaving 16 bases between them. CDR3 length: 16 residues. The CDR3 bases are TGTGCCAGCAGTGAAGATAGTTATGGCAGGGATCAGCCCCAGCATTTT. Translation gives CASSEDSYGRDQPQHF.

This clonotype was seen more than once but under ten times. The chain joins TRBV12-3 or TRBV12-4 to TRBJ2-5; TRBD1 agrees at 8 bases. V shed 6 bases and J 11 bases; nucleotides not matched to a gene: 14. The CDR3 sequence is 14 residues long. Here the CDR3 DNA reads TGTGCCAGCAGCCCCCGGGACAGGACCCATGAGCAGTACTTC. It yields the protein CASSPRDRTHEQYF.

The chain is built from TRBV12-3 or TRBV12-4 and TRBJ2-1, with D maybe TRBD2 (6 bases). This CDR3 is built from 15 residues. With 3 bases removed from V and 8 bases from J, the gap between germline ends came to 17 bases. The chain's CDR3 is CASSLWQGWGDEQFF. CDR3 DNA: TGTGCCAGCAGTTTGTGGCAGGGATGGGGGGATGAGCAGTTCTTC.

This clonotype was counted a few times. The V call is TRBV29-1, the J call TRBJ2-5, with 9 bases lining up with TRBD2. The CDR3 has 13 amino acids. The V segment lost 5 bases and the J segment 3 bases; nucleotides outside the gene matches: 4. Germline assignment: CDR1 SQVTM and CDR2 ANQGSEA. CDR3 DNA: TGCAGCGTTCAAGCGGGAGGAAAAGAGACCCAGTACTTC. Translated: CSVQAGGKETQYF.

The chain combines TRBV7-3 with TRBJ1-6; D not resolved. Trimming took 3 bases from V and 6 from J, leaving 9 bases between them. The germline gives CDR1 SGHTA, CDR2 FQGTGA. This CDR3 has 14 residues. DNA of the CDR3: TGTGCCAGCAGCTTGGGCAGCTTTAATTCACCCCTCCACTTT. This codes for CASSLGSFNSPLHF.

This clonotype was seen only a few times. One end of the junction does not line up with germline, which may come from a read error. This rearrangement joins TRBV11-2 to TRBJ2-1, with D maybe TRBD2 (6 bases). The germline gives CDR1 SGHAT, CDR2 FQNNGV. This CDR3 spans 16 amino acids. The CDR3 DNA is TGTGCCAGCGGCTTAAATTCGGGGGAGATTTACAATGAGCAGTTCTTC. Translation: CASGLNSGEIYNEQFF.

The J gene is TRBJ1-1, the V gene TRBV5-1; the match to TRBD1 covers 7 bases. V trimming: 4 bases; J trimming: 4 bases; junction bases outside the gene matches: 7. Germline CDR1 reads SGHRS; CDR2 reads YFSETQ. The CDR3 has 14 amino acids. In DNA form, the CDR3 reads TGCGCCAGCAGCCTTACAGGGGTCCCCACTGAAGCTTTCTTT. Protein: CASSLTGVPTEAFF. Full variable domain (rest looked up from reference TRBV5-1 and TRBJ1-1): KAGVTQTPRYLIKTRGQQVTLSCSPISGHRSVSWYQQTPGQGLQFLFEYFSETQRNKGNFPGRFSGRQFSNSRSEMNVSTLELGDSALYLCASSLTGVPTEAFFGQGTRLTVV.

This clonotype was observed a few times. The J gene is TRBJ1-2, the V gene TRBV20-1; D remains ambiguous. The V end lost 4 bases, the J end lost 1 base, and 10 bases lay between the germline ends. Germline-derived CDR1 and CDR2 are DFQATT and SNEGSKA (reference sequence). This CDR3 has 13 amino acids. CDR3 nucleotide sequence: TGCAGTGCTACGATGGGTTATAACTATGGCTACACCTTC. Protein sequence: CSATMGYNYGYTF.

The rearrangement joins TRBV5-1 to TRBJ1-4; tentative D call: TRBD1 (5 bases). The V gene's germline CDR1 is SGHRS and CDR2 YFSETQ. The CDR3 is 12 amino acids. Trimming left V 7 bases short and J 6 bases short, with 10 bases between. CDR3 amino acids: CASAGDDEKLFF. The CDR3 nucleotides read TGCGCCAGCGCGGGGGATGATGAAAAACTGTTTTTT.